A selection of T cell receptor beta chains follows, all from one sample in a study of persistence of HIV-infected CD4 T cells. These receptors lack a known antigen. Sequenced by immunoSEQ multiplex PCR; TCRdb stores in-frame clones only, minus some. The sample has some 13,000 clones, over 65% seen once; the top ten hold 6.9%. The source was CD4+ T cells sorted from PBMCs after approximately 18-hour stimulation, collected from a patient who received antiretroviral therapy. The receptors shown here come from an adult man with HIV who was CMV-seropositive. Each CDR3 is given with its conserved first and last residue. Size is omitted from some rows. Given values are once, few, many or a class for expanded clones.

clone size: .
V gene: TRBV15
J gene: TRBJ1-1
CDR3 protein: CATSRVGGPSNTEAFF

clone size: .
V gene: TRBV2
J gene: TRBJ2-7
CDR3 protein: CASRTTGGETYEQYF

clone size: .
V gene: TRBV27
J gene: TRBJ2-7
CDR3 protein: CASSLFRTGPSEQYF

clone size: .
V gene: TRBV7-2
J gene: TRBJ2-7
CDR3 protein: CASSKGSGYYEQYF

clone size: .
V gene: TRBV18
J gene: TRBJ1-5
CDR3 protein: CASSPESNQPQHF

clone size: few
V gene: TRBV30
J gene: TRBJ1-6
CDR3 protein: CAWSRPPTGANNSPLHF

clone size: .
V gene: TRBV7-2
J gene: TRBJ2-7
CDR3 protein: CASSLAPGLAGGYEQYF

clone size: .
V gene: TRBV27
J gene: TRBJ2-5
CDR3 protein: CASSLRRGETQYF

clone size: .
V gene: TRBV21-1
J gene: TRBJ1-2
CDR3 protein: CARLGGGAFYGYTF

clone size: .
V gene: TRBV20-1
J gene: TRBJ2-6
CDR3 protein: CSASGQGAHSGANVLTF

clone size: .
V gene: TRBV30
J gene: TRBJ1-1
CDR3 protein: CAWKHRGQGATEAFF

clone size: .
V gene: TRBV7-2
J gene: TRBJ1-1
CDR3 protein: CASSLVGKNTEAFF

clone size: .
V gene: TRBV27
J gene: TRBJ1-1
CDR3 protein: CASSSRQGNTEAFF

clone size: .
V gene: TRBV5-1
J gene: TRBJ2-3
CDR3 protein: CASKTSGARTDTQYF

clone size: .
V gene: TRBV9
J gene: TRBJ2-1
CDR3 protein: CASSVGQGPHEQFF

clone size: few
V gene: TRBV3-1/TRBV3-2
J gene: TRBJ1-1
CDR3 protein: CASSRTGMTEAFF

clone size: few
V gene: TRBV27
J gene: TRBJ1-6
CDR3 protein: CASSSRQGSESPLHF

clone size: .
V gene: TRBV6-5
J gene: TRBJ1-6
CDR3 protein: CASSRGVSYNSPLHF

clone size: .
V gene: TRBV29-1
J gene: TRBJ1-1
CDR3 protein: CSVDAHAGRTEAFF

clone size: .
V gene: TRBV2
J gene: TRBJ2-6
CDR3 protein: CASSRGRSGANVLTF

clone size: .
V gene: TRBV30
J gene: TRBJ2-5
CDR3 protein: CAWSQRTRETQYF

clone size: .
V gene: TRBV10-3
J gene: TRBJ1-2
CDR3 protein: CASYGAGNGYTF